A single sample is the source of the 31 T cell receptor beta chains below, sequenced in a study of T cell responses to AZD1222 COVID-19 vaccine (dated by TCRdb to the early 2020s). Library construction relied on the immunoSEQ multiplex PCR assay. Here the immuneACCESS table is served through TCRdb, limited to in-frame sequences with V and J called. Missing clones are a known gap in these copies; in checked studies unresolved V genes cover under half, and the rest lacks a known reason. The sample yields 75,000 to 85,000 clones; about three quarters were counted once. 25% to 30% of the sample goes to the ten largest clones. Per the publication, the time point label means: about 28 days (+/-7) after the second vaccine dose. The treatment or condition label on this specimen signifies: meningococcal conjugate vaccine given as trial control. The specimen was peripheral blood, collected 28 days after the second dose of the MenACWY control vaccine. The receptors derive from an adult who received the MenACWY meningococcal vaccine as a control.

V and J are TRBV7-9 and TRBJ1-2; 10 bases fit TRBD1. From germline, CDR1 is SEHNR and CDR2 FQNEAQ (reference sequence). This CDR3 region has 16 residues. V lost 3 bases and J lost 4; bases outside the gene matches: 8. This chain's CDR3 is CASSFHRDRGGYGYTF. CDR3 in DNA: TGTGCCAGCAGCTTCCACCGGGACAGGGGTGGCTATGGCTACACCTTC.

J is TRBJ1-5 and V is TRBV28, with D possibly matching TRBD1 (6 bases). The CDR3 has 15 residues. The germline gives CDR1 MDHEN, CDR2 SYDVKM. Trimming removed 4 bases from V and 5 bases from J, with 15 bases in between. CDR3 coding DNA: TGTGCCAGCAGTTCTGGAGGGGGAGACTATCAGCCCCAGCATTTT. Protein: CASSSGGGDYQPQHF.

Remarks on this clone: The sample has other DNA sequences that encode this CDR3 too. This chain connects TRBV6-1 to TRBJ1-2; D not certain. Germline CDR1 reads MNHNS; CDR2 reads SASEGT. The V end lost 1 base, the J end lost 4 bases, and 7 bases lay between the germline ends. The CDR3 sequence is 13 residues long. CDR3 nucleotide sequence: TGTGCCAGCAGTGAAGGCAGGTCCTATGGCTACACCTTC. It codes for CASSEGRSYGYTF.

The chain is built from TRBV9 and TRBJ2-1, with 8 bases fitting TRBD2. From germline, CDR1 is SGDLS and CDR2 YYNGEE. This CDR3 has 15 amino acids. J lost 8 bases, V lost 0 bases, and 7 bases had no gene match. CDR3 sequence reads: CASSVGVAGFDEQFF. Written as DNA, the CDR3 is TGTGCCAGCAGCGTAGGGGTAGCGGGATTTGATGAGCAGTTCTTC.

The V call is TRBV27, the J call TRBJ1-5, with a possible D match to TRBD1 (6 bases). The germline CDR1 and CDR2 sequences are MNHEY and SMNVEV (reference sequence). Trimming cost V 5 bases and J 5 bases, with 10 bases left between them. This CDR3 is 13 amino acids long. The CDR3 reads CASSPRQDQPQHF. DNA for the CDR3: TGTGCCAGCAGTCCTCGACAGGATCAGCCCCAGCATTTT.

The CDR3 DNA reads TGTGCCAGCAGCGAGGGACAAGACGGCTACACCTTC. Protein product: CASSEGQDGYTF. The gene calls are TRBV7-9 and TRBJ1-2; the D gene is possibly TRBD1 (6 bases). This CDR3 is built from 12 residues. Germline CDR1 and CDR2: SEHNR and FQNEAQ (reference sequence). V lost 5 bases, J lost 8 bases, and 12 bases lay in between.

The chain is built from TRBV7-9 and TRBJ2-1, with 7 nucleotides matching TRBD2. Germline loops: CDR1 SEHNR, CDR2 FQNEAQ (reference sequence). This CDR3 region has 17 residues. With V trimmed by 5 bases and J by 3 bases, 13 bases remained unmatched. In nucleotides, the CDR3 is TGTGCCAGCAGCCCTAGGGGTGGTAGCGGGTACTACAATGAGCAGTTCTTC. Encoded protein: CASSPRGGSGYYNEQFF.

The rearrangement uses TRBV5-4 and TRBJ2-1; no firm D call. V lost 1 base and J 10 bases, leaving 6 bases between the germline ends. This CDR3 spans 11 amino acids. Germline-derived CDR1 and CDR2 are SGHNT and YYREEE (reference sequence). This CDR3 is CASSLSGEQFF. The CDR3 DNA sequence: TGTGCCAGCAGCTTGTCAGGCGAGCAGTTCTTC. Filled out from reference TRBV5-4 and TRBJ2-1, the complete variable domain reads ETGVTQSPTHLIKTRGQQVTLRCSSQSGHNTVSWYQQALGQGPQFIFQYYREEENGRGNFPPRFSGLQFPNYSSELNVNALELDDSALYLCASSLSGEQFFGPGTRLTVL.

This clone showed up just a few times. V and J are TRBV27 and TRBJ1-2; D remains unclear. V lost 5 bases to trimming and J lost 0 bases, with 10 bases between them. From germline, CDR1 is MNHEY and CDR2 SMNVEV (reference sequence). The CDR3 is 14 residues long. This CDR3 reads CASSPAQTNYGYTF. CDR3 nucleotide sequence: TGTGCCAGCAGTCCAGCACAGACTAACTATGGCTACACCTTC.

As DNA, the CDR3 is TGCGCCAGCAGCTTGGGTGGGACAGGGAACACCGGGGAGCTGTTTTTT. Protein: CASSLGGTGNTGELFF. J is TRBJ2-2 and V is TRBV5-1; 8 bases are shared with TRBD1. There are 16 residues in the CDR3. CDR1 and CDR2 from the germline V gene are SGHRS and YFSETQ. The trim removed 0 bases at V and 1 base at J, leaving 2 bases unmatched.

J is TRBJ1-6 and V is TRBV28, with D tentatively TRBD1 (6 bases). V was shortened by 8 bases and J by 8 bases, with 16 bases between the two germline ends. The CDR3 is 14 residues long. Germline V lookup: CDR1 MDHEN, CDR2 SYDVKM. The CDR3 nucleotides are TGTGCCAGCCAACCCGGGGGGGGCGATTCACCCCTCCACTTT. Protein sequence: CASQPGGGDSPLHF.

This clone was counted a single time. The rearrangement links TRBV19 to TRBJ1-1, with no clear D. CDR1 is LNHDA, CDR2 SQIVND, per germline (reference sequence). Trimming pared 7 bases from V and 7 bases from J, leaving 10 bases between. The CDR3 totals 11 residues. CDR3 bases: TGTGCCAGTATAGGCCCCCTTGAAGCTTTCTTT. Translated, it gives CASIGPLEAFF.

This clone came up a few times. The DNA for the CDR3 is TGTGCCAGCATGGTGAGGAACGAAGCTTTCTTT. It translates to CASMVRNEAFF. The chain has TRBV28 and TRBJ1-1; D remains ambiguous. Germline-derived CDR1 and CDR2 are MDHEN and SYDVKM. CDR3 size: 11 residues. The germline V and J ends were trimmed by 7 bases and 8 bases, with 11 bases remaining between them.

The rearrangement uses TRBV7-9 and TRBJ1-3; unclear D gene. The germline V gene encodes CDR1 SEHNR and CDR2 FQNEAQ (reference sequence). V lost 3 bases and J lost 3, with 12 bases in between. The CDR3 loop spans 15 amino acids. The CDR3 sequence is CASSLSSIRGNTIYF. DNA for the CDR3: TGTGCCAGCAGCTTGTCATCGATACGTGGAAACACCATATATTTT.

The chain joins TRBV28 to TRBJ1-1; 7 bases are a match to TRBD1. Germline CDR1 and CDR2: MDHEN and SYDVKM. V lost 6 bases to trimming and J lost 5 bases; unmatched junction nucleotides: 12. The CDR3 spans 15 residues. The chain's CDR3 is CASSKGLDRRTEAFF. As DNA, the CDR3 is TGTGCCAGCAGCAAGGGATTGGACAGGAGGACTGAAGCTTTCTTT.

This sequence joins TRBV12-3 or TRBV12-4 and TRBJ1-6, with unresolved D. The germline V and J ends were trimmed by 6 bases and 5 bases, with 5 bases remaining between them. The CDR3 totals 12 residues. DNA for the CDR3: TGTGCCAGCAGATCGGATAATTCACCCCTCCACTTT. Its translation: CASRSDNSPLHF.

The CDR3 region has the DNA TGTGCCAGTAGTAAACTAGCGGGAGGGTACAATGAGCAGTTCTTC. The encoded protein is CASSKLAGGYNEQFF. The chain recombines TRBV19 with TRBJ2-1, with 13 bases matching TRBD2. From germline, CDR1 is LNHDA and CDR2 SQIVND (reference sequence). V gave up 4 bases and J gave up 4 bases; unmatched junction bases: 1. The CDR3 is 15 amino acids.

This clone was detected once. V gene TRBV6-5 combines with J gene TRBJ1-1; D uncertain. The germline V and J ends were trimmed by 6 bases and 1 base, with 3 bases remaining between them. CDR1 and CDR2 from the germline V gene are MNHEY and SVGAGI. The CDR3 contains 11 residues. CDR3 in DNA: TGTGCCAGCAGCAAGAACACTGAAGCTTTCTTT. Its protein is CASSKNTEAFF.

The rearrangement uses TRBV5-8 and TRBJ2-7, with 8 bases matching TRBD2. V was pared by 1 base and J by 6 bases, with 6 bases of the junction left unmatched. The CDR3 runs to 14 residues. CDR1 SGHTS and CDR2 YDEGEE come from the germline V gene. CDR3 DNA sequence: TGTGCCAGCAGCTTGAGCGGGGGCAGTCGCGAGCAGTACTTC. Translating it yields CASSLSGGSREQYF.

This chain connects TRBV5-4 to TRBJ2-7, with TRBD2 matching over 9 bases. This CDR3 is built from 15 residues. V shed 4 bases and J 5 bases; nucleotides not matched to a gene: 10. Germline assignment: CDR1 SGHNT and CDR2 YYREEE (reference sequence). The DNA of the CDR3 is TGTGCCAGCAGCCCCGGGACTAGCAAATCGCACGAGCAGTACTTC. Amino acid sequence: CASSPGTSKSHEQYF.

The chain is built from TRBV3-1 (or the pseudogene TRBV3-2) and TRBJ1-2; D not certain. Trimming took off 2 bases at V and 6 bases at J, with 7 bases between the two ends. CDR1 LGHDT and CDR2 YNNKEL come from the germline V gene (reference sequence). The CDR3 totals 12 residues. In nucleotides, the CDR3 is TGTGCCAGCAGCCAATGGACCGATGGCTACACCTTC. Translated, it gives CASSQWTDGYTF.

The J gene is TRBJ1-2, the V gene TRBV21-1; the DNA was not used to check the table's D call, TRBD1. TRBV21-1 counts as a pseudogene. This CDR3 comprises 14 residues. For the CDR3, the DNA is TGTGCCAGCAGCAAAAGTGGGCCCATCAATGGCTACACCTTC. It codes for CASSKSGPINGYTF.

CDR3 sequence: CASSSEGVNSPLHF. For the CDR3, the DNA is TGTGCCAGCAGTTCAGAGGGGGTAAACTCACCCCTCCACTTT. This chain links TRBV3-1 (or the pseudogene TRBV3-2) with TRBJ1-6; D may be TRBD1 (6 bases). Germline CDR1 and CDR2: LGHDT and YNNKEL (reference sequence). This CDR3 comprises 14 residues. Deletions cut 6 bases from V and 10 bases from J, with 16 bases between.

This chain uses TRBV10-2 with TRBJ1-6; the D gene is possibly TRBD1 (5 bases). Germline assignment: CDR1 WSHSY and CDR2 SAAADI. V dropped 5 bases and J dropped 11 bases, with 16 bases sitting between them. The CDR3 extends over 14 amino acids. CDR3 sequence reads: CASSLTGTAAPLHF. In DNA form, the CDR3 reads TGCGCCAGCAGTCTTACCGGGACCGCCGCACCCCTCCACTTT.

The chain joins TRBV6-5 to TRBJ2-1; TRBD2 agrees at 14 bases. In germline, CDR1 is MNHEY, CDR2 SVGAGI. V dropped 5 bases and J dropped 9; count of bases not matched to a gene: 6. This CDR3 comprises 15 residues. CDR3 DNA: TGTGCCAGCAGTCCGGGACTAGCGGGAGCCTCTGAGCAGTTCTTC. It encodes CASSPGLAGASEQFF.

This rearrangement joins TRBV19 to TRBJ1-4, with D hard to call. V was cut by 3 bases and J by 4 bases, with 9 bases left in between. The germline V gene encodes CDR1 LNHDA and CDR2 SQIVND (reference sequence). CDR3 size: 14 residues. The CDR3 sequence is CASSIRRYNEKLFF. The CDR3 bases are TGTGCCAGTAGTATTCGTCGTTATAATGAAAAACTGTTTTTT.

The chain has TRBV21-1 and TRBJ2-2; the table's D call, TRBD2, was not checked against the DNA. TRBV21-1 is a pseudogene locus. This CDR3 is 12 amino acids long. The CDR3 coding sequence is TGTGCCAGCAGCAAAAGGAGCGGGGAGCTGTTTTTT. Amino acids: CASSKRSGELFF.

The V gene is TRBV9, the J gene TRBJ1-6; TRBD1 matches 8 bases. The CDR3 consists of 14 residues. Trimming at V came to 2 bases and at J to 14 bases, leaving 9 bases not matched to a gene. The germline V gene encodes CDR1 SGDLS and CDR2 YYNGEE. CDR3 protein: CASSVGGQDGSLHF. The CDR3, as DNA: TGTGCCAGCAGCGTCGGGGGACAGGACGGCTCCCTCCACTTT.

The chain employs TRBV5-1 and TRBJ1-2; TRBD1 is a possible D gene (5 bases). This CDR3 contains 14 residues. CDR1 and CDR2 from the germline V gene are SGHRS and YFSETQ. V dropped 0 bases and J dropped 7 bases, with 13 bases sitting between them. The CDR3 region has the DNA TGCGCCAGCAGCTTGGTGGCCGGGGCGATTGGCTACACCTTC. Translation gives CASSLVAGAIGYTF.

CDR3 sequence reads: CASSLAATGNSGANVLTF. CDR3 bases: TGCGCCAGCAGCTTGGCCGCGACAGGGAACTCTGGGGCCAACGTCCTGACTTTC. The rearrangement joins TRBV5-1 to TRBJ2-6; 7 bases fit TRBD1. The J segment lost 0 bases and the V segment lost 0 bases, leaving 6 bases of the junction unmatched. CDR1 is SGHRS and CDR2 is YFSETQ in the germline V gene. This CDR3 has 18 residues.

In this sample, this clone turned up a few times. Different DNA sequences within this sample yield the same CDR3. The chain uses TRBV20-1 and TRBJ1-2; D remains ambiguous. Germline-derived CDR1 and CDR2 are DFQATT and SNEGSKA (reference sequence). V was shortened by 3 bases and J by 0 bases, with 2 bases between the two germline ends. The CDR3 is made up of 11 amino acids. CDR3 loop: CSASPNYGYTF. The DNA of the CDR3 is TGCAGTGCTAGTCCTAACTATGGCTACACCTTC.